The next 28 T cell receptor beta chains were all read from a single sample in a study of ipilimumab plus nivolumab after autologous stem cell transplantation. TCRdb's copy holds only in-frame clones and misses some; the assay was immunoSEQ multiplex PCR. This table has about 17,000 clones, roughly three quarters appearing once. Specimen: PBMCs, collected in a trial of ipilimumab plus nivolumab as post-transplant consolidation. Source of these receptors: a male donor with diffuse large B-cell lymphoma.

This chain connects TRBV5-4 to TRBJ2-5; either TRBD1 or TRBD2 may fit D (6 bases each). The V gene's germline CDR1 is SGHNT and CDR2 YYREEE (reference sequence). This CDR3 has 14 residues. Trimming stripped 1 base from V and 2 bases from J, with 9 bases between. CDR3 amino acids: CASSLWRGQETQYF. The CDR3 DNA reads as TGTGCCAGCAGCTTGTGGAGGGGGCAAGAGACCCAGTACTTC.

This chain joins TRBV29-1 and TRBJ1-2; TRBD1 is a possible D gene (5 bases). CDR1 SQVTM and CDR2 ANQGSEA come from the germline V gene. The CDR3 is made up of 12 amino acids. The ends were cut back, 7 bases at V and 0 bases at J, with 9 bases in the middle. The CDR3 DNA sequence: TGCAGCGGCGTGGGGGCTAACTATGGCTACACCTTC. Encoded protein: CSGVGANYGYTF. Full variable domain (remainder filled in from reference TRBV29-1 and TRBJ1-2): SAVISQKPSRDICQRGTSLTIQCQVDSQVTMMFWYRQQPGQSLTLIATANQGSEATYESGFVIDKFPISRPNLTFSTLTVSNMSPEDSSIYLCSGVGANYGYTFGSGTRLTVV.

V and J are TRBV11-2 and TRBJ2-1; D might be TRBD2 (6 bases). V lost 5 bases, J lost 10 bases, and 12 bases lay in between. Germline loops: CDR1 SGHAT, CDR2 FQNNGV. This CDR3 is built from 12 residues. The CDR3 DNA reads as TGTGCCAGCAGCCGGGACTCCTGGGAGCAGTTCTTC. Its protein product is CASSRDSWEQFF.

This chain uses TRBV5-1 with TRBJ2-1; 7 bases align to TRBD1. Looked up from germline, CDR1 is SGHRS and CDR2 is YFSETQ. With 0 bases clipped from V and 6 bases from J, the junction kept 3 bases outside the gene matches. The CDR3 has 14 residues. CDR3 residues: CASSLGDSTNEQFF. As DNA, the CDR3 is TGCGCCAGCAGCTTGGGGGACAGCACCAATGAGCAGTTCTTC.

CDR3: CASSPRTGISSGANVLTF. CDR3 coding DNA: TGTGCCAGCTCACCCCGGACAGGAATAAGCTCTGGGGCCAACGTCCTGACTTTC. V is TRBV18 and J is TRBJ2-6; 7 bases map to TRBD1. CDR1 and CDR2 from the germline V gene are KGHSH and LQKENI. The CDR3 sequence is 18 residues long. J was trimmed by 0 bases and V by 3 bases; bases with no gene match: 8.

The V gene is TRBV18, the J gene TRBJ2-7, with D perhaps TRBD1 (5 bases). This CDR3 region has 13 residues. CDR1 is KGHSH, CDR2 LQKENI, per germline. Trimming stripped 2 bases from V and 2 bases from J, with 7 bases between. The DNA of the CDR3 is TGTGCCAGCTCACCAGACAGCGCCTACGAGCAGTACTTC. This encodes CASSPDSAYEQYF.

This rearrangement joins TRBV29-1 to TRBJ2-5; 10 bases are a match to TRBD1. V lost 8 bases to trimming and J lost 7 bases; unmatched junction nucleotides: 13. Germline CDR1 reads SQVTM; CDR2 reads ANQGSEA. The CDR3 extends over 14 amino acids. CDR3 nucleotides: TGCAGCAGTATTTCGGACAGGGGGGAATGGACCCAGTACTTC. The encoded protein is CSSISDRGEWTQYF.

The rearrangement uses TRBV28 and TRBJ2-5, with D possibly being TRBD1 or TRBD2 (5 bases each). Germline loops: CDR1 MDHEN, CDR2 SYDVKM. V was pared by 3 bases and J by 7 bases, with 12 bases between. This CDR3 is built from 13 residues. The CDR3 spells CASSFVGTGTQYF. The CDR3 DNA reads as TGTGCCAGCAGTTTTGTAGGGACGGGGACCCAGTACTTC.

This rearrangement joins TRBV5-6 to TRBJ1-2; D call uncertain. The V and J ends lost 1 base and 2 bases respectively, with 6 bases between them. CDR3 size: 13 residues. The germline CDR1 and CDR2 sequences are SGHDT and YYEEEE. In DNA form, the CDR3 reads TGTGCCAGCAGCTTGAGGCAAAACTATGGCTACACCTTC. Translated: CASSLRQNYGYTF.

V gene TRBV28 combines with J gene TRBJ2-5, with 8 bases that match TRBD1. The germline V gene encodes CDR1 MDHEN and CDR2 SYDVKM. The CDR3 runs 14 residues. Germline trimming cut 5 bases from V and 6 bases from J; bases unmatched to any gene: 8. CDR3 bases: TGTGCCAGCAGTCGGGGGCAGGGGGCTAAGACCCAGTACTTC. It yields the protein CASSRGQGAKTQYF.

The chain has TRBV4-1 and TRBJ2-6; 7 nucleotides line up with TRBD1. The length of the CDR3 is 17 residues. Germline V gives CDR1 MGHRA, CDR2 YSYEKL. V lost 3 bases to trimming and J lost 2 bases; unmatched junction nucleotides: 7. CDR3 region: CASSHPDGQAGANVLTF. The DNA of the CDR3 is TGCGCCAGCAGCCATCCGGACGGACAGGCTGGGGCCAACGTCCTGACTTTC.

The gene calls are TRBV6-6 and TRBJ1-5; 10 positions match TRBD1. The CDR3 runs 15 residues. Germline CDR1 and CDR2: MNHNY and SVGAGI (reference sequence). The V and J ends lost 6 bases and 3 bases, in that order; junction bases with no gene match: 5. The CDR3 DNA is TGTGCCAGCAGGGGGACAGGGGCCTTCAATCAGCCCCAGCATTTT. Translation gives CASRGTGAFNQPQHF.

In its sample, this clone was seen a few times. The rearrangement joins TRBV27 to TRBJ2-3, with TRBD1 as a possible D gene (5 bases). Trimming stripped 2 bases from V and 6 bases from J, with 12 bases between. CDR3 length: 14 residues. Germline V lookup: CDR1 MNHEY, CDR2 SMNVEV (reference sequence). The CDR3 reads CASSLATAWDTQYF. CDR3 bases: TGTGCCAGCAGTTTAGCGACAGCCTGGGATACGCAGTATTTT.

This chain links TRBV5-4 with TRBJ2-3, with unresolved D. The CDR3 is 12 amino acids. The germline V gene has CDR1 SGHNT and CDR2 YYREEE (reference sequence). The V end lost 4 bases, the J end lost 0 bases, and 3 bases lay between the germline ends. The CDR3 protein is CASSPSTDTQYF. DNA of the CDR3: TGTGCCAGCAGCCCTAGCACAGATACGCAGTATTTT.

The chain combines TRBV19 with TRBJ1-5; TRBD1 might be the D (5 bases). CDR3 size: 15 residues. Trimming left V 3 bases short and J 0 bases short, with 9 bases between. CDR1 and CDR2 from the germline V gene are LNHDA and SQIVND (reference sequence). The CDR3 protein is CASSIWGYSNQPQHF. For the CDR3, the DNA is TGTGCCAGTAGTATTTGGGGGTATAGCAATCAGCCCCAGCATTTT.

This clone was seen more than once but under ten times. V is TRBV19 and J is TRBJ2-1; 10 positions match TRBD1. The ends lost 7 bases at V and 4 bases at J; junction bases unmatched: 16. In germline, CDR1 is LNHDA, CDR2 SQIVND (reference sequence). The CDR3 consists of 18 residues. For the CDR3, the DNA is TGTGCCAGTAAGGGCCTTAGGACAGGGGGTATTGGGTACAATGAGCAGTTCTTC. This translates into CASKGLRTGGIGYNEQFF.

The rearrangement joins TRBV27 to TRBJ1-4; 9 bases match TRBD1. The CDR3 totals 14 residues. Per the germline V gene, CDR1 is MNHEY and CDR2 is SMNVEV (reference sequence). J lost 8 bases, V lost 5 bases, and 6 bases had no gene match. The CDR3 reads CASSPGQGPEKLFF. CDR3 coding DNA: TGTGCCAGCAGTCCGGGACAGGGCCCCGAAAAACTGTTTTTT.

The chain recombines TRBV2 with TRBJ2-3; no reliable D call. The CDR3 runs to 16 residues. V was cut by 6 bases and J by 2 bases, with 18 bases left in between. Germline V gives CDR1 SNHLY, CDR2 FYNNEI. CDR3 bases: TGTGCCAGCAGGACAACAAGGACCGGATCCACAGATACGCAGTATTTT. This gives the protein CASRTTRTGSTDTQYF.

The CDR3 DNA sequence: TGTGCCAGCAGCCACGGGGTGGATCAGCCCCAGCATTTT. Its translation: CASSHGVDQPQHF. This chain connects TRBV7-9 to TRBJ1-5; D unresolved. The CDR3 spans 13 residues. With 5 bases removed from V and 5 bases from J, the gap between germline ends came to 10 bases. CDR1 SEHNR and CDR2 FQNEAQ come from the germline V gene (reference sequence).

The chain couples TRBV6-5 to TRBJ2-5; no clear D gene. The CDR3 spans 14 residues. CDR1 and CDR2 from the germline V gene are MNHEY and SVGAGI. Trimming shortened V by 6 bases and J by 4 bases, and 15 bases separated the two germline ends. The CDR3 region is CASSPSSVGETQYF. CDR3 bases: TGTGCCAGCAGCCCGTCCTCGGTAGGAGAGACCCAGTACTTC.

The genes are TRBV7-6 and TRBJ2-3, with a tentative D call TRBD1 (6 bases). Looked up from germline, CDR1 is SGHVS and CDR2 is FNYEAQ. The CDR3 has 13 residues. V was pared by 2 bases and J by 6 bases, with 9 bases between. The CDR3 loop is CASSLMGADTQYF. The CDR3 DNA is TGTGCCAGCAGCTTAATGGGGGCCGATACGCAGTATTTT.

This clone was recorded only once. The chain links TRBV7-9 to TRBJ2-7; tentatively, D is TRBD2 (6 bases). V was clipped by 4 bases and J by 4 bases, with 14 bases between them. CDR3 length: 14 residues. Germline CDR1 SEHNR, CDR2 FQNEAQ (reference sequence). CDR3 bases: TGTGCCAGCAGCTCGGCCGGGACTCAATACGAGCAGTACTTC. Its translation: CASSSAGTQYEQYF.

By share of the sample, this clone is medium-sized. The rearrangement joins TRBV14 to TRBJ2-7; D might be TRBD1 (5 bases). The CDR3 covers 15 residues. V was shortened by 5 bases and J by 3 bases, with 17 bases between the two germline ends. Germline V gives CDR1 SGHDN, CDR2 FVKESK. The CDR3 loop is CASSFYHGQYYEQYF. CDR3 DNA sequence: TGTGCCAGCAGCTTCTACCACGGACAATACTACGAGCAGTACTTC.

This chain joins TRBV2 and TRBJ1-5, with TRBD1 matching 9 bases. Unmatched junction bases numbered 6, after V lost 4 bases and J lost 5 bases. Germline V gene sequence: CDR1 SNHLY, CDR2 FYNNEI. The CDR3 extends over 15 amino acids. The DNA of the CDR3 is TGTGCCAGCAGTGGGGAAAGGGACAGGGATCAGCCCCAGCATTTT. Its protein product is CASSGERDRDQPQHF. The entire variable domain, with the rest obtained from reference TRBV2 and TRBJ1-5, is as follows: EPEVTQTPSHQVTQMGQEVILRCVPISNHLYFYWYRQILGQKVEFLVSFYNNEISEKSEIFDDQFSVERPDGSNFTLKIRSTKLEDSAMYFCASSGERDRDQPQHFGDGTRLSIL.

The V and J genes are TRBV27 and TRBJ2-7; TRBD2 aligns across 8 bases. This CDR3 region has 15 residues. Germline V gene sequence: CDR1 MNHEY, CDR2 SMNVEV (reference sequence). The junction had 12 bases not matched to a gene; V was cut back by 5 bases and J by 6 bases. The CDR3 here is CASSDPPSGSSEQYF. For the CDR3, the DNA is TGTGCCAGCAGTGACCCTCCCAGCGGGAGTTCCGAGCAGTACTTC.

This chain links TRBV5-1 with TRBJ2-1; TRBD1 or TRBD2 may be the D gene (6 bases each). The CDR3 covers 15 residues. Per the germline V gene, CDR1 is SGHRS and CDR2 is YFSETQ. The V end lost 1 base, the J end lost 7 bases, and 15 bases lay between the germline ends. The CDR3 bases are TGCGCCAGCAGCTTGTACGGGGGCGATTTAAATGAGCAGTTCTTC. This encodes CASSLYGGDLNEQFF. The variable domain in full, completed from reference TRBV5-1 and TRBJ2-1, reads KAGVTQTPRYLIKTRGQQVTLSCSPISGHRSVSWYQQTPGQGLQFLFEYFSETQRNKGNFPGRFSGRQFSNSRSEMNVSTLELGDSALYLCASSLYGGDLNEQFFGPGTRLTVL.

This CDR3 is CASREDQVSPLHF. As DNA, the CDR3 is TGTGCCAGCAGGGAGGACCAGGTATCACCCCTCCACTTT. The rearrangement uses TRBV2 and TRBJ1-6; D unclear. The CDR3 is 13 residues long. Germline loops: CDR1 SNHLY, CDR2 FYNNEI. Trimming removed 6 bases at V and 10 bases at J, with 13 bases between.

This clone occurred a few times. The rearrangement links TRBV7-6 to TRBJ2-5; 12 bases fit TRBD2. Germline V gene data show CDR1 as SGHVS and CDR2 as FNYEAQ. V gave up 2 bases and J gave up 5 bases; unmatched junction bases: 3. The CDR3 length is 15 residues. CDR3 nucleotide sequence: TGTGCCAGCAGCTTACTAGCGGGGGGGCCGGAGACCCAGTACTTC. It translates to CASSLLAGGPETQYF.